Many counts were recorded for the clone carrying this TCR beta chain. Its antigen is still unknown. What was amplified from RNA transcripts were TCR beta CDR3 regions. Researchers ran a first-round RT-PCR on the TCR CDR3 using the HTBI primer set. TCRdb called the multiplex PCR reads again in MiXCR, with one record for every CDR3 protein. The sample includes about 180,000 distinct CDR3 sequences, more than 15% of them seen just once. The sample comes from a study of T cells in Graves' hyperthyroidism and ophthalmopathy. Notes on the study in general: Also found in blood were most expanded thyroid clonotypes above 0.001.

The CDR3 extends over 15 amino acids. J gave up 10 bases and V 1 base, and 7 bases lay outside the gene matches. Germline CDR1 and CDR2: MNHEY and SMNVEV (reference sequence). The sequence was obtained from a woman between 45 and 65 years old with Graves' hyperthyroidism. Material: blood. This sequence joins TRBV27 and TRBJ2-1; TRBD2 agrees at 10 bases. CDR3 bases: TGTGCCAGCAGTTTATTAAGCGGGGGGGCAGGGGAGCAGTTCTTC. Translated, it gives CASSLLSGGAGEQFF.